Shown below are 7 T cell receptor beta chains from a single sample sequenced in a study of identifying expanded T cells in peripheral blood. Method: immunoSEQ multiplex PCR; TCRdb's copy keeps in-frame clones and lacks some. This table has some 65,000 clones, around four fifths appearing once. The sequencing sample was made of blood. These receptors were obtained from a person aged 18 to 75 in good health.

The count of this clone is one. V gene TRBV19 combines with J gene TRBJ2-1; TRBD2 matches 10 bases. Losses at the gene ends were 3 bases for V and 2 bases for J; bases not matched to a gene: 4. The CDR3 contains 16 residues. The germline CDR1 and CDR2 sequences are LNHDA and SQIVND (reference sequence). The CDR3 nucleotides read TGTGCCAGTAGTATTTCTAGCGGGAGCACCTACAATGAGCAGTTCTTC. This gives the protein CASSISSGSTYNEQFF.

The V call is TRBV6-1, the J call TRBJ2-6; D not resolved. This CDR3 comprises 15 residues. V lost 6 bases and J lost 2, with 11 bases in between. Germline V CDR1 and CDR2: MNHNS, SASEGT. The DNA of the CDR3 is TGTGCCAGCAGGACCGTTAGAGCTGGGGCCAACGTCCTGACTTTC. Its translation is CASRTVRAGANVLTF.

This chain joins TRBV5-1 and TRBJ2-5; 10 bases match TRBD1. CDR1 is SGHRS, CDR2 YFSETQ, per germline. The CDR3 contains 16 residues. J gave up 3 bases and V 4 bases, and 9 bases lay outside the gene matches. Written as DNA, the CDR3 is TGCGCCAGCAGCAGAGGGCCCGGGACAGGGGAAGAGACCCAGTACTTC. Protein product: CASSRGPGTGEETQYF.

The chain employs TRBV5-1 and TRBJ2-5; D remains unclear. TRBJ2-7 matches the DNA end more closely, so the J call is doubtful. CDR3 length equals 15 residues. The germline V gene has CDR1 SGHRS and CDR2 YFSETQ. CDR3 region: CASSLGQGLIYEQYF. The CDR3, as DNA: TGCGCCAGCAGCTTGGGACAAGGCCTTATCTACGAGCAGTACTTC.

CDR3 DNA sequence: TGCGCCAGCAGTGAGTCGCATAGCAATCAGCCCCAGCATTTT. This codes for CASSESHSNQPQHF. The chain recombines TRBV10-2 with TRBJ1-5; D remains ambiguous. V shed 0 bases and J shed 0 bases, with 3 bases lying between them. The CDR3 is made up of 14 amino acids. The V gene's germline CDR1 is WSHSY and CDR2 SAAADI.

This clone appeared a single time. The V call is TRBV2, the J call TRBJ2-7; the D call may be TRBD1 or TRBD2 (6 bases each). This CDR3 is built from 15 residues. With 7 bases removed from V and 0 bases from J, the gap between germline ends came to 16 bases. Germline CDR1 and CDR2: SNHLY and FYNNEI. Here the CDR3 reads CASTKGGRSSYEQYV. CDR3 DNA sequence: TGTGCCAGCACCAAGGGGGGCCGGAGCTCCTACGAGCAGTACGTC.

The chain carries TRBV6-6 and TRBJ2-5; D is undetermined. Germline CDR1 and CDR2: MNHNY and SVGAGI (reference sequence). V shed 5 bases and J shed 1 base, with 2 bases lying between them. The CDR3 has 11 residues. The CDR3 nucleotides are TGTGCCAGCAGTGCCCAAGAGACCCAGTACTTC. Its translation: CASSAQETQYF.